This T cell receptor beta chain is drawn from a study of technical replicates of blood from several donors. This CDR3 contains 14 residues. From germline, CDR1 is SQVTM and CDR2 ANQGSEA. Germline trimming cut 4 bases from V and 3 bases from J; bases unmatched to any gene: 6. The assay was immunoSEQ multiplex PCR, and TCRdb's table has in-frame clones only and misses some. The table lists about 12,000 clones, 80% to 95% of them singletons, with over 7.5% in the top ten. The TCR originated in a human donor in good health. The chain couples TRBV29-1 to TRBJ2-7; 10 positions match TRBD2. Sequenced input: PBMCs. CDR3 region: CSVALAGTFYEQYF. The CDR3 DNA follows: TGCAGCGTTGCACTAGCGGGGACCTTCTACGAGCAGTACTTC.